The sample holds a few counts of the clone carrying this T cell receptor (beta chain). These data are taken from a study of spatial heterogeneity in lung cancer. Time point reported: blood at routine non-recurrence follow-up after resection. In TCRdb, the 5' RACE reads were re-called with MiXCR into one record per CDR3 protein. The table lists approximately 43,000 distinct CDR3 sequences, about 11% of them singletons. The sequence came from a female donor with early-stage non-small cell lung cancer. This sample comprised PBMCs, obtained at follow-up.

Written as DNA, the CDR3 is TGTGCCTGGAGTGCGACAGGGGGCTGGACTGAAGCTTTCTTT. This translates into CAWSATGGWTEAFF. V is TRBV30 and J is TRBJ1-1, with 10 bases that match TRBD1. The junction had 4 bases not matched to a gene; V was cut back by 1 base and J by 5 bases. The CDR3 consists of 14 residues. CDR1 GTSNPN and CDR2 SVGIG come from the germline V gene (reference sequence). Combining the CDR3 with reference TRBV30 and TRBJ1-1 gives the whole variable domain SQTIHQWPATLVQPVGSPLSLECTVEGTSNPNLYWYRQAAGRGLQLLFYSVGIGQISSEVPQNLSASRPQDRQFILSSKKLLLSDSGFYLCAWSATGGWTEAFFGQGTRLTVV.